This T cell receptor beta chain was sequenced for a study of blood T cell repertoires in COVID-19. Study overall: The United States, Italy and Spain were the sources of the acute and convalescent COVID-19 samples. In each case, the material was cDNA or gDNA derived from T cells, B-cell-depleted T cells, or PBMCs.

Original processing notes: From reference gene primer amplification, estimates of nucleated cell counts were derived. Profiled with immunoSEQ multiplex PCR; TCRdb holds only in-frame clones, not every one. That table furnishes V, J and clone size, whereas the DNA furnished D and trimming. The sample holds 200,000 to 300,000 clones; around 90% are singletons and the top ten take 3%. The V end lost 3 bases, the J end lost 12 bases, and 18 bases lay between the germline ends. CDR1 is GTSNPN and CDR2 is SVGIG in the germline V gene (reference sequence). The CDR3 covers 13 residues. The TCR was taken from a man in his late teens or twenties with active or convalescent COVID-19. The material sequenced was peripheral blood. The V gene is TRBV30, the J gene TRBJ2-1; D is undetermined. CDR3 in DNA: TGTGCCTGGAGGGGCAGTCACACAAGCTGGCAGTTCTTC. Protein product: CAWRGSHTSWQFF.